The table lists the clone carrying this TCR beta chain with a few counts. The antigen is undetermined. The data were taken from a study of T cell responses to AZD1222 COVID-19 vaccine. Findings of the study overall: Targets within unmutated variant regions were reportedly found for nearly half of spike-specific TCRs.

Data came from immunoSEQ multiplex PCR; TCRdb stores just in-frame clones and leaves some out. The data show some 100,000 clones, more than 75% seen once. V lost 4 bases, J lost 6 bases, and 3 bases stayed unmatched. This CDR3 has 13 amino acids. Germline CDR1 and CDR2: SGHTA and FQGNSA. The sample was peripheral blood, taken on day 0 of AZD1222 vaccination. V usage is TRBV7-2 and J usage is TRBJ1-2; 9 bases match TRBD1. This clonotype was sampled from an adult in good health. The DNA of the CDR3 is TGTGCCAGCAGCTCGGGACAGGGCCATGGCTACACCTTC. Translating gives CASSSGQGHGYTF.